This passage covers 27 T cell receptor beta chains from one sample sequenced in a study of T cell responses to AZD1222 COVID-19 vaccine. Profiling relied on immunoSEQ multiplex PCR, and the TCRdb table lists in-frame clones only, not all of them. The table includes fewer than 30,000 clones, 93% detected once. The material was peripheral blood, obtained on day 0 of AZD1222 vaccination. These receptors all come from an adult in good health.

The chain joins TRBV6-5 to TRBJ1-4; TRBD1 aligns across 7 bases. J was trimmed by 10 bases and V by 3 bases; bases with no gene match: 8. Germline lookup yields CDR1 MNHEY and CDR2 SVGAGI. CDR3 length: 14 amino acids. The chain's CDR3 is CASSYGDREGKLFF. The DNA for the CDR3 is TGTGCCAGCAGTTATGGAGACAGGGAGGGAAAACTGTTTTTT.

The V and J genes are TRBV6-5 and TRBJ1-1; TRBD1 agrees at 10 bases. Germline V gene data show CDR1 as MNHEY and CDR2 as SVGAGI. This CDR3 has 14 amino acids. The junction had 7 bases not matched to a gene; V was cut back by 7 bases and J by 5 bases. CDR3 region: CASTLTGGNTEAFF. The DNA of the CDR3 is TGTGCCAGCACCTTGACAGGGGGCAATACTGAAGCTTTCTTT.

This rearrangement joins TRBV29-1 to TRBJ2-5; possibly TRBD1 for D (6 bases). Germline CDR1 and CDR2: SQVTM and ANQGSEA. CDR3 length equals 12 residues. V shed 3 bases and J shed 3 bases, with 8 bases lying between them. CDR3 nucleotides: TGCAGCGTTGAGAAGGGGGAAGAGACCCAGTACTTC. Protein product: CSVEKGEETQYF.

The V and J genes are TRBV28 and TRBJ1-2; D may be TRBD1 (5 bases). This CDR3 comprises 16 residues. The ends were cut back, 5 bases at V and 8 bases at J, with 24 bases in the middle. Germline-derived CDR1 and CDR2 are MDHEN and SYDVKM. CDR3 sequence (DNA): TGTGCCAGCAGTCTATCATACCGGGGCAGAAGGGAAGGCTACACCTTC. The encoded protein is CASSLSYRGRREGYTF.

The chain links TRBV7-2 to TRBJ1-4; D is uncertain. The CDR3 totals 14 residues. Trimming cost V 5 bases and J 3 bases, with 10 bases left between them. Germline V gives CDR1 SGHTA, CDR2 FQGNSA. The CDR3 nucleotides read TGTGCCAGCAGCCCCTCAGCAGCTAATGAAAAACTGTTTTTT. Its translation: CASSPSAANEKLFF.

This clone was detected once. The chain uses TRBV11-2 and TRBJ1-6; D is perhaps TRBD1 (6 bases). This CDR3 is built from 14 residues. Germline CDR1 is SGHAT and CDR2 is FQNNGV. V dropped 2 bases and J dropped 9 bases, with 11 bases sitting between them. The CDR3 spells CASSLLGAGSPLHF. DNA of the CDR3: TGTGCCAGCAGCTTACTGGGGGCGGGTTCACCCCTCCACTTT. The entire variable domain, with the rest obtained from reference TRBV11-2 and TRBJ1-6, is as follows: EAGVAQSPRYKIIEKRQSVAFWCNPISGHATLYWYQQILGQGPKLLIQFQNNGVVDDSQLPKDRFSAERLKGVDSTLKIQPAKLEDSAVYLCASSLLGAGSPLHFGNGTRLTVT.

This rearrangement joins TRBV11-2 to TRBJ2-2; unclear D gene. Germline CDR1 and CDR2: SGHAT and FQNNGV. This CDR3 is built from 12 residues. The germline V and J ends were trimmed by 5 bases and 5 bases, with 6 bases remaining between them. The CDR3 here is CASSAGTGELFF. CDR3 coding DNA: TGTGCCAGCAGCGCAGGAACCGGGGAGCTGTTTTTT.

The chain employs TRBV29-1 and TRBJ2-1, with TRBD1 matching over 8 bases. This CDR3 has 13 residues. J gave up 5 bases and V 8 bases, and 8 bases lay outside the gene matches. CDR1 and CDR2 (germline): SQVTM, ANQGSEA. CDR3 nucleotides: TGCAGCTCCTGGACAGGGAATCACAATGAGCAGTTCTTC. This codes for CSSWTGNHNEQFF.

The chain uses TRBV10-3 and TRBJ2-3, with 7 nucleotides matching TRBD2. This CDR3 has 15 residues. CDR1 ENHRY and CDR2 SYGVKD come from the germline V gene. Unmatched junction bases numbered 8, after V lost 8 bases and J lost 0 bases. CDR3 DNA: TGTGCCATCGGGCTACTAGCGTTAAGCACAGATACGCAGTATTTT. It translates to CAIGLLALSTDTQYF.

This clone was counted a single time. This rearrangement joins TRBV29-1 to TRBJ2-3, with 10 nucleotides matching TRBD2. J lost 1 base, V lost 7 bases, and 5 bases had no gene match. CDR1 SQVTM and CDR2 ANQGSEA come from the germline V gene. This CDR3 spans 14 amino acids. DNA of the CDR3: TGCAGCGGCACTCTAGCGGGGGGCACAGATACGCAGTATTTT. Amino acid sequence: CSGTLAGGTDTQYF.

V is TRBV7-9 and J is TRBJ1-1; D unresolved. The CDR3 extends over 13 amino acids. The germline CDR1 and CDR2 sequences are SEHNR and FQNEAQ (reference sequence). V lost 7 bases and J 1 base, leaving 10 bases between the germline ends. The CDR3 loop is CASNIRENTEAFF. CDR3 nucleotide sequence: TGTGCCAGCAATATCCGGGAGAACACTGAAGCTTTCTTT.

The rearrangement uses TRBV6-5 and TRBJ2-7; 10 bases map to TRBD2. The CDR3 is 14 amino acids. With V trimmed by 6 bases and J by 5 bases, 7 bases remained unmatched. The germline CDR1 and CDR2 sequences are MNHEY and SVGAGI. The CDR3: CASRPLAGAHEQYF. The DNA of the CDR3 is TGTGCCAGCAGACCGCTAGCGGGAGCGCACGAGCAGTACTTC.

The chain is built from TRBV7-9 and TRBJ1-2; 9 bases fit TRBD1. After removal of 1 base from V and 7 bases from J, the junction contained 13 bases not matched to a gene. Per germline, CDR1 SEHNR and CDR2 FQNEAQ (reference sequence). The CDR3 is 17 amino acids. In DNA form, the CDR3 reads TGTGCCAGCAGCTTAGTTCCCCTTACGACAGGGGGGATTGGCTACACCTTC. Translated: CASSLVPLTTGGIGYTF.

The rearrangement joins TRBV28 to TRBJ1-5, with unresolved D. The CDR3 extends over 14 amino acids. Germline CDR1 and CDR2: MDHEN and SYDVKM. Trimming took 7 bases from V and 1 from J, leaving 11 bases between them. CDR3: CASNSPPSNQPQHF. CDR3 DNA sequence: TGTGCCAGCAACAGCCCCCCAAGCAATCAGCCCCAGCATTTT.

The rearrangement joins TRBV5-6 to TRBJ2-1; 7 positions match TRBD2. The CDR3 covers 12 residues. Looked up from germline, CDR1 is SGHDT and CDR2 is YYEEEE. With V trimmed by 0 bases and J by 13 bases, 4 bases remained unmatched. The CDR3 is CASSLVTSLQFF. CDR3 bases: TGTGCCAGCAGCTTGGTGACTAGCCTTCAGTTCTTC.

The chain employs TRBV19 and TRBJ1-1, with unresolved D. Per the germline V gene, CDR1 is LNHDA and CDR2 is SQIVND (reference sequence). Trimming removed 8 bases at V and 2 bases at J, with 21 bases between. The CDR3 runs 16 residues. The CDR3 DNA is TGTGCCAGTTCTCCCGGAAGGGCGGGCGATAACACTGAAGCTTTCTTT. Translating gives CASSPGRAGDNTEAFF.

This chain connects TRBV7-9 to TRBJ2-7, with 9 bases aligning to TRBD1. V was clipped by 4 bases and J by 4 bases; unmatched bases: 8. Germline V CDR1 and CDR2: SEHNR, FQNEAQ (reference sequence). This CDR3 region has 15 residues. The CDR3 reads CASSSAGTGRYEQYF. The CDR3 bases are TGTGCCAGCAGCTCTGCCGGGACAGGGAGGTACGAGCAGTACTTC.

The chain joins TRBV3-1 (or the pseudogene TRBV3-2) to TRBJ1-1; possible D gene TRBD1, 5 bases. Trimming removed 4 bases from V and 3 bases from J, with 21 bases in between. Per germline, CDR1 LGHDT and CDR2 YNNKEL (reference sequence). The CDR3 is made up of 17 amino acids. The chain's CDR3 is CASSPLPADSSHTEAFF. CDR3 bases: TGTGCCAGCAGCCCACTTCCCGCCGACAGTTCTCACACTGAAGCTTTCTTT.

V gene TRBV30 combines with J gene TRBJ1-3; D is undetermined. CDR3 length: 15 residues. Trimming removed 0 bases at V and 1 base at J, with 10 bases between. CDR1 is GTSNPN, CDR2 SVGIG, per germline (reference sequence). The CDR3 protein is CAWSVLGTSGNTIYF. For the CDR3, the DNA is TGTGCCTGGAGTGTACTGGGAACATCTGGAAACACCATATATTTT. The variable domain in full, with the rest retrieved from reference TRBV30 and TRBJ1-3, is SQTIHQWPATLVQPVGSPLSLECTVEGTSNPNLYWYRQAAGRGLQLLFYSVGIGQISSEVPQNLSASRPQDRQFILSSKKLLLSDSGFYLCAWSVLGTSGNTIYFGEGSWLTVV.

The chain joins TRBV18 to TRBJ1-1, with D unclear. V was pared by 0 bases and J by 6 bases, with 5 bases between. The CDR3 runs to 12 residues. Germline CDR1 is KGHSH and CDR2 is LQKENI. CDR3 in DNA: TGTGCCAGCTCACCACCGACCGCTGAAGCTTTCTTT. As protein: CASSPPTAEAFF.

This clone showed up just a few times. The genes are TRBV20-1 and TRBJ2-2; possible D gene TRBD2, 6 bases. The germline CDR1 and CDR2 sequences are DFQATT and SNEGSKA (reference sequence). CDR3 length equals 11 residues. The CDR3 is CGTANTGELFF. The CDR3 coding sequence is TGCGGGACTGCGAACACCGGGGAGCTGTTTTTT.

This chain links TRBV11-2 with TRBJ2-5, with 13 bases fitting TRBD2. CDR3 size: 17 residues. V lost 3 bases to trimming and J lost 2 bases; unmatched junction nucleotides: 6. The germline V gene has CDR1 SGHAT and CDR2 FQNNGV. CDR3 sequence reads: CASSFFLLAGGQETQYF. The CDR3 DNA reads TGTGCCAGCAGCTTCTTTCTACTAGCGGGAGGGCAAGAGACCCAGTACTTC.

The chain has TRBV18 and TRBJ2-5, with D possibly matching TRBD2 (7 bases). The CDR3 consists of 17 residues. The germline V gene has CDR1 KGHSH and CDR2 LQKENI. V was cut by 0 bases and J by 0 bases, with 14 bases left in between. The CDR3 DNA follows: TGTGCCAGCTCACCACCCCTCGGGGGGCGCGACCAAGAGACCCAGTACTTC. This encodes CASSPPLGGRDQETQYF.

This clone was recorded a few times. The V and J genes are TRBV4-1 and TRBJ2-1; D is possibly TRBD1 or TRBD2 (6 bases each). V lost 1 base and J lost 7, with 23 bases in between. Germline loops: CDR1 MGHRA, CDR2 YSYEKL. The CDR3 loop spans 18 amino acids. CDR3: CASSQGLLGAGSGNEQFF. In DNA form, the CDR3 reads TGCGCCAGCAGCCAAGGTTTGTTGGGGGCGGGAAGCGGGAATGAGCAGTTCTTC.

The chain has TRBV18 and TRBJ2-7; D may be TRBD1 (5 bases). This CDR3 contains 14 residues. The V end lost 3 bases, the J end lost 6 bases, and 15 bases lay between the germline ends. Germline loops: CDR1 KGHSH, CDR2 LQKENI. This CDR3 is CASSPQGPVPEQYF. In DNA form, the CDR3 reads TGTGCCAGCTCACCGCAGGGCCCCGTGCCCGAGCAGTACTTC.

The chain carries TRBV5-1 and TRBJ2-7; a possible D gene is TRBD2 (5 bases). The germline V and J ends were trimmed by 4 bases and 3 bases, with 11 bases remaining between them. CDR1 and CDR2 (germline): SGHRS, YFSETQ. The length of the CDR3 is 13 residues. The chain's CDR3 is CASSQTGDYEQYF. CDR3 bases: TGCGCCAGCAGCCAAACCGGGGACTACGAGCAGTACTTC.

The chain joins TRBV7-2 to TRBJ2-1; TRBD2 matches at 7 bases. V trimming: 5 bases; J trimming: 3 bases; junction bases outside the gene matches: 4. CDR1 is SGHTA, CDR2 FQGNSA, per germline. The CDR3 length is 14 residues. CDR3 in amino acids: CASSPSSGYNEQFF. CDR3 DNA sequence: TGTGCCAGCAGCCCCTCTAGCGGCTACAATGAGCAGTTCTTC. The entire variable domain, with the rest obtained from reference TRBV7-2 and TRBJ2-1, is as follows: GAGVSQSPSNKVTEKGKDVELRCDPISGHTALYWYRQSLGQGLEFLIYFQGNSAPDKSGLPSDRFSAERTGGSVSTLTIQRTQQEDSAVYLCASSPSSGYNEQFFGPGTRLTVL.